Listed below are T cell receptor beta chains from one sample, sequenced in a study of neurological immune-mediated disorders. TCRdb recomputed calls from the 5' RACE reads with MiXCR, one row per CDR3 protein. In the table there are around 47,000 distinct CDR3 sequences, about a fifth of which are singletons. The sample taken for sequencing was PBMCs. These receptors all stem from a man in his sixties with HTLV-1-associated myelopathy (HAM/TSP). CDR3s include the opening cysteine and the closing phenylalanine or tryptophan. D genes are given only for firm matches. Some rows mark clone size as missing; the rest say once, few, many or name a class of expanded clone.

CDR3 DNA: TGTGCCATCTCTGGAGGTGGGGGTTACGAGCAGTACTTC
CDR3 protein: CAISGGGGYEQYF
clone size: NA
D gene: NA
V gene: TRBV10-3
J gene: TRBJ2-7

CDR3 DNA: TGTGCCAGCAGCCAAGGCGCGACTCCGGGCCTGGAGCAGTTCTTC
CDR3 protein: CASSQGATPGLEQFF
clone size: many
D gene: NA
V gene: TRBV7-2
J gene: TRBJ2-1

CDR3 DNA: TGCAGTGCTAGAGATAACGTTCAGTACTTC
CDR3 protein: CSARDNVQYF
clone size: many
D gene: NA
V gene: TRBV20-1
J gene: TRBJ2-4

CDR3 DNA: TGTGCCAGCAGCCCCTATGGAGTCGGGCAGTTCTTC
CDR3 protein: CASSPYGVGQFF
clone size: few
D gene: NA
V gene: TRBV7-8
J gene: TRBJ2-1

CDR3 DNA: TGTGCCACCAGTGATCGGGCGGAAACGGGTATAGATACGCAGTATTTT
CDR3 protein: CATSDRAETGIDTQYF
clone size: many
D gene: NA
V gene: TRBV24-1
J gene: TRBJ2-3

CDR3 DNA: TGCGCCAGCAGCTTGTTAGGTCCCCTCACAGATACGCAGTATTTT
CDR3 protein: CASSLLGPLTDTQYF
clone size: NA
D gene: NA
V gene: TRBV5-1
J gene: TRBJ2-3

CDR3 DNA: TGCGCCAGCAGCTTACAGGGATCGTACCAAGAGACCCAGTACTTC
CDR3 protein: CASSLQGSYQETQYF
clone size: many
D gene: NA
V gene: TRBV5-1
J gene: TRBJ2-5

CDR3 DNA: TGCGCCAGCAGCTACGGACTGCCCAACATGAACACTGAAGCTTTCTTT
CDR3 protein: CASSYGLPNMNTEAFF
clone size: many
D gene: NA
V gene: TRBV5-1
J gene: TRBJ1-1

CDR3 DNA: TGCGCCAGCAGCTTGGCCCCTGATAACAATCAGCCCCAGCATTTT
CDR3 protein: CASSLAPDNNQPQHF
clone size: many
D gene: NA
V gene: TRBV5-1
J gene: TRBJ1-5

CDR3 DNA: TGCGCCAGCAGCCCGGGGGGCAGAAACATTCAGTACTTC
CDR3 protein: CASSPGGRNIQYF
clone size: many
D gene: NA
V gene: TRBV5-1
J gene: TRBJ2-4

CDR3 DNA: TGTGCCAGCAGCCCCAACCTTCGGGAAAACACTGAAGCTTTCTTT
CDR3 protein: CASSPNLRENTEAFF
clone size: many
D gene: NA
V gene: TRBV7-9
J gene: TRBJ1-1

CDR3 DNA: TGCAGCGTTGGGGGGAGTACCAGCGGTTCCTACAATGAGCAGTTCTTC
CDR3 protein: CSVGGSTSGSYNEQFF
clone size: NA
D gene: NA
V gene: TRBV29-1
J gene: TRBJ2-1

CDR3 DNA: TGTGCCAGCAGTTCCCAGGGGCGCCCGGAGACCCAGTACTTC
CDR3 protein: CASSSQGRPETQYF
clone size: many
D gene: NA
V gene: TRBV7-2
J gene: TRBJ2-5

CDR3 DNA: TGTGCCAGCAGCTTCCCGGGGGGCCCCTACGAGCAGTACTTC
CDR3 protein: CASSFPGGPYEQYF
clone size: many
D gene: NA
V gene: TRBV5-6
J gene: TRBJ2-7

CDR3 DNA: TGTGCCAGCAGCTTAGCGGGGACAGGGTCTTCACCCCTCCACTTT
CDR3 protein: CASSLAGTGSSPLHF
clone size: many
D gene: TRBD1
V gene: TRBV7-2
J gene: TRBJ1-6

CDR3 DNA: TGTGCCAGCAGTTTATCTAGACCACGGGAGACCCAGTACTTC
CDR3 protein: CASSLSRPRETQYF
clone size: many
D gene: NA
V gene: TRBV12-3/TRBV12-4
J gene: TRBJ2-5

CDR3 DNA: TGTGCCAGCAGCTTAGCGGGCGGAATAAACACCGGGGAGCTGTTTTTT
CDR3 protein: CASSLAGGINTGELFF
clone size: many
D gene: NA
V gene: TRBV7-2
J gene: TRBJ2-2

CDR3 DNA: TGTGCCAGCAGTTTAAGTAGCGACAATGAGCAGTTCTTC
CDR3 protein: CASSLSSDNEQFF
clone size: many
D gene: NA
V gene: TRBV12-3/TRBV12-4
J gene: TRBJ2-1

CDR3 DNA: TGTGCCAGCAGCTTCAGGACTAGCAAGGTCGGGGGAAACACCGGGGAGCTGTTTTTT
CDR3 protein: CASSFRTSKVGGNTGELFF
clone size: NA
D gene: TRBD2
V gene: TRBV5-6
J gene: TRBJ2-2

CDR3 DNA: TGCGCCAGCCATGGGATGGGATCGCCTACAGATACGCAGTATTTT
CDR3 protein: CASHGMGSPTDTQYF
clone size: many
D gene: NA
V gene: TRBV5-1
J gene: TRBJ2-3

CDR3 DNA: TGTGCCAGCAGCTTTGGTGACAGGGTGTATGAGCAGTACTTC
CDR3 protein: CASSFGDRVYEQYF
clone size: many
D gene: TRBD1
V gene: TRBV11-2
J gene: TRBJ2-7

CDR3 DNA: TGTGCCAGCAGCCAAGAGCGGACAGTCTACAATGAGCAGTTCTTC
CDR3 protein: CASSQERTVYNEQFF
clone size: NA
D gene: NA
V gene: TRBV14
J gene: TRBJ2-1

CDR3 DNA: TGTGCCAGCAGCTTAGACAGGGGGTACTACAATGAGCAGTTCTTC
CDR3 protein: CASSLDRGYYNEQFF
clone size: many
D gene: TRBD1
V gene: TRBV7-2
J gene: TRBJ2-1

CDR3 DNA: TGCGCCAGCAGCCGGGACCTTTGGGGGGAGACCCAGTACTTC
CDR3 protein: CASSRDLWGETQYF
clone size: many
D gene: NA
V gene: TRBV5-1
J gene: TRBJ2-5

CDR3 DNA: TGTGCCAGCAGTTGGTCTAGCGGGAGGTTAGAGACCCAGTACTTC
CDR3 protein: CASSWSSGRLETQYF
clone size: many
D gene: TRBD2
V gene: TRBV27
J gene: TRBJ2-5

CDR3 DNA: TGCAGCGTTGAACTGGCAGGGTCCGATACGCAGTATTTT
CDR3 protein: CSVELAGSDTQYF
clone size: many
D gene: NA
V gene: TRBV29-1
J gene: TRBJ2-3

CDR3 DNA: TGCAGTCTGGGGGCGCGAGCGGAAGAGACCCAGTACTTC
CDR3 protein: CSLGARAEETQYF
clone size: many
D gene: NA
V gene: TRBV20-1
J gene: TRBJ2-5

CDR3 DNA: TGTGCCAGCAGCTGGGGCAGGGCGAGCTCCTACGAGCAGTACTTC
CDR3 protein: CASSWGRASSYEQYF
clone size: many
D gene: NA
V gene: TRBV7-2
J gene: TRBJ2-7

CDR3 DNA: TGCGCCAGCAAGCCAGGCACCACCGGGGAGCTGTTTTTT
CDR3 protein: CASKPGTTGELFF
clone size: NA
D gene: NA
V gene: TRBV10-2
J gene: TRBJ2-2

CDR3 DNA: TGTGCCAGCAGCTTGGGACATGGAACATATACGCAGTATTTT
CDR3 protein: CASSLGHGTYTQYF
clone size: NA
D gene: NA
V gene: TRBV5-5
J gene: TRBJ2-3

CDR3 DNA: TGTGCCAGCAGTCACCTCGGGACAGCAGGAAACACCATATATTTT
CDR3 protein: CASSHLGTAGNTIYF
clone size: many
D gene: TRBD1
V gene: TRBV7-8
J gene: TRBJ1-3

CDR3 DNA: TGCAGTGCTAGAGACCAGGGACAGGGGGCCGGAAACACCATATATTTT
CDR3 protein: CSARDQGQGAGNTIYF
clone size: many
D gene: TRBD1
V gene: TRBV20-1
J gene: TRBJ1-3

CDR3 DNA: TGTGCCAGCAGCTTACCTACTGATCAAGAGACCCAGTACTTC
CDR3 protein: CASSLPTDQETQYF
clone size: many
D gene: NA
V gene: TRBV7-8
J gene: TRBJ2-5

CDR3 DNA: TGTGCCAGCAGTCCCCTCCTGAGCACCGGGGAGCTGTTTTTT
CDR3 protein: CASSPLLSTGELFF
clone size: many
D gene: NA
V gene: TRBV28
J gene: TRBJ2-2

CDR3 DNA: TGTGCCAGCAGCTTCACCGGGACAGTCCAAGAGACCCAGTACTTC
CDR3 protein: CASSFTGTVQETQYF
clone size: many
D gene: TRBD1
V gene: TRBV9
J gene: TRBJ2-5

CDR3 DNA: TGTGCCCCAATTGTAGCGGCCAGTCAGTTCTACGAGCAGTACTTC
CDR3 protein: CAPIVAASQFYEQYF
clone size: NA
D gene: NA
V gene: TRBV10-3
J gene: TRBJ2-7

CDR3 DNA: TGTGCCAGCAGCTTCGGGACTAGCGGGAAGAATGAGCAGTTCTTC
CDR3 protein: CASSFGTSGKNEQFF
clone size: many
D gene: TRBD2
V gene: TRBV7-9
J gene: TRBJ2-1

CDR3 DNA: TGCAGTGCTAGACAGGGCCTCTCCTACGAGCAGTACTTC
CDR3 protein: CSARQGLSYEQYF
clone size: many
D gene: NA
V gene: TRBV20-1
J gene: TRBJ2-7

CDR3 DNA: TGTGCCAGCAGCGTAGAGATAGCGGGAAACACCGGGGAGCTGTTTTTT
CDR3 protein: CASSVEIAGNTGELFF
clone size: many
D gene: TRBD2
V gene: TRBV9
J gene: TRBJ2-2

CDR3 DNA: TGTGCCAGCAGTTTCGAGGGTAACATTCAGTACTTC
CDR3 protein: CASSFEGNIQYF
clone size: NA
D gene: NA
V gene: TRBV12-3/TRBV12-4
J gene: TRBJ2-4

CDR3 DNA: TGTGCCAGCAGCGCCTTTCAGGGACTCACCGGGGAGCTGTTTTTT
CDR3 protein: CASSAFQGLTGELFF
clone size: many
D gene: NA
V gene: TRBV9
J gene: TRBJ2-2

CDR3 DNA: TGCAGCGTCGCAAAGACAGGGGGCGAAGATGGCTACACCTTC
CDR3 protein: CSVAKTGGEDGYTF
clone size: many
D gene: TRBD1
V gene: TRBV29-1
J gene: TRBJ1-2

CDR3 DNA: TGCGCCAGCAGCTTGGCCCGTGCGGGAAATGAGCAGTTCTTC
CDR3 protein: CASSLARAGNEQFF
clone size: many
D gene: NA
V gene: TRBV5-1
J gene: TRBJ2-1

CDR3 DNA: TGTGCCAGCAGCGCCGGATCGTACGCAGGTGAGCAGTTCTTC
CDR3 protein: CASSAGSYAGEQFF
clone size: many
D gene: NA
V gene: TRBV9
J gene: TRBJ2-1

CDR3 DNA: TGTGCCATCAGTGGGGGGGGGACTAGCGGGACTCAGCGCTCCTACGAGCAGTACTTC
CDR3 protein: CAISGGGTSGTQRSYEQYF
clone size: many
D gene: TRBD2
V gene: TRBV10-3
J gene: TRBJ2-7

CDR3 DNA: TGTGCCAGCAGCCGGGGGGCGGAGGTCACAGATACGCAGTATTTT
CDR3 protein: CASSRGAEVTDTQYF
clone size: many
D gene: NA
V gene: TRBV7-2
J gene: TRBJ2-3

CDR3 DNA: TGTGCCAGTACTTTTTACAATGAGCAGTTCTTC
CDR3 protein: CASTFYNEQFF
clone size: NA
D gene: NA
V gene: TRBV19
J gene: TRBJ2-1

CDR3 DNA: TGCGCCAGCAGCCAGGGCACTAGCGGGAATGAGCAGTTCTTC
CDR3 protein: CASSQGTSGNEQFF
clone size: many
D gene: TRBD2
V gene: TRBV5-1
J gene: TRBJ2-1

CDR3 DNA: TGTGCCAGCAGCGTAGGCCAGACAGCCTACGAGCAGTACTTC
CDR3 protein: CASSVGQTAYEQYF
clone size: many
D gene: NA
V gene: TRBV9
J gene: TRBJ2-7